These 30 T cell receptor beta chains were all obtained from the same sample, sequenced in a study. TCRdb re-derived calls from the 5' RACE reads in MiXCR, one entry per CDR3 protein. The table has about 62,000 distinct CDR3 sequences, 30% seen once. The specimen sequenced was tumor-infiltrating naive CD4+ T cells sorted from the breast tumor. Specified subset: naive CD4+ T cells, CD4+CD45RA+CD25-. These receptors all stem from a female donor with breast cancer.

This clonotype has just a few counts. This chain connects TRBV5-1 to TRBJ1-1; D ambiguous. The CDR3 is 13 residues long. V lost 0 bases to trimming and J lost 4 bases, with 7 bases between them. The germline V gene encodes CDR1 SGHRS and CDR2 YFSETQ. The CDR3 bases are TGCGCCAGCAGCTTGGAATCGCGCACTGAAGCTTTCTTT. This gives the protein CASSLESRTEAFF.

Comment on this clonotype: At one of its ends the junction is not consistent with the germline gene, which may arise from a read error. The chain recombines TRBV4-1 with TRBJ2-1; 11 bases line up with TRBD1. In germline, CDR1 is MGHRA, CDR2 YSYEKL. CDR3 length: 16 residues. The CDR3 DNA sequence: TGCGCCGGCAGCCAAAGGACAGGGGGCATTTACAATGAGCAGTTCTTC. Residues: CAGSQRTGGIYNEQFF.

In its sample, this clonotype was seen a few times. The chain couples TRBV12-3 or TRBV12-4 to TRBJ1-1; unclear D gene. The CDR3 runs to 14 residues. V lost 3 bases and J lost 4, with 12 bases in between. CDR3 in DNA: TGTGCCAGCAGTTTTGACGCTTGGGGCACTGAAGCTTTCTTT. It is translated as CASSFDAWGTEAFF.

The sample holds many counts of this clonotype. CDR3 in amino acids: CSVATGGGNGYTF. The CDR3 nucleotides read TGCAGCGTTGCGACAGGGGGCGGGAATGGCTACACCTTC. This rearrangement joins TRBV29-1 to TRBJ1-2; 10 positions agree with TRBD1. With 4 bases clipped from V and 6 bases from J, the junction kept 5 bases outside the gene matches. The CDR3 length is 13 residues. CDR1 and CDR2 (germline): SQVTM, ANQGSEA.

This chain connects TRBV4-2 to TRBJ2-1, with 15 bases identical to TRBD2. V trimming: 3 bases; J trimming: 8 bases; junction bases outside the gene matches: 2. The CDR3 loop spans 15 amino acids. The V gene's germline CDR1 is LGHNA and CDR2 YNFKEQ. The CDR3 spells CASSHGLAGGYEQFF. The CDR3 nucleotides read TGTGCCAGCAGCCACGGACTAGCGGGAGGGTATGAGCAGTTCTTC.

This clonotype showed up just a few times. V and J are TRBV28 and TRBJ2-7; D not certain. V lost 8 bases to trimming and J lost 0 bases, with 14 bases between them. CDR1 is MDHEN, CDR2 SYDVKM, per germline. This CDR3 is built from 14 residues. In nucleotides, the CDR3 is TGTGCCAGCGATCAAGGACGGGCCTCCTACGAGCAGTACTTC. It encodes CASDQGRASYEQYF.

The CDR3 DNA sequence: TGCGCCAGTAGACAGGGCCATAGCAATCAGCCCCAGCATTTT. This sequence encodes CASRQGHSNQPQHF. The rearrangement joins TRBV10-2 to TRBJ1-5; TRBD1 agrees at 7 bases. Germline V lookup: CDR1 WSHSY, CDR2 SAAADI. This CDR3 spans 14 amino acids. The V gene end was trimmed by 9 bases and the J gene end by 0 bases; junction bases not matched to a gene: 5.

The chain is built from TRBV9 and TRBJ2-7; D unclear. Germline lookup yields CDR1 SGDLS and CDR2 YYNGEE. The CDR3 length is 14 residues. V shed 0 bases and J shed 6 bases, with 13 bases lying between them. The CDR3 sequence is CASSVGPRGGEQYF. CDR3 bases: TGTGCCAGCAGCGTAGGGCCCAGAGGCGGCGAGCAGTACTTC.

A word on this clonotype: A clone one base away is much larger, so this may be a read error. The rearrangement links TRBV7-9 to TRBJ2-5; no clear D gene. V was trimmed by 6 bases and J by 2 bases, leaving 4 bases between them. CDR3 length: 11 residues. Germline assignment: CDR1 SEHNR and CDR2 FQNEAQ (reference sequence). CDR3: CASRGQETQYF. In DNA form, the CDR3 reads TGTGCCAGCAGGGGACAAGAGACCCAGTACTTC.

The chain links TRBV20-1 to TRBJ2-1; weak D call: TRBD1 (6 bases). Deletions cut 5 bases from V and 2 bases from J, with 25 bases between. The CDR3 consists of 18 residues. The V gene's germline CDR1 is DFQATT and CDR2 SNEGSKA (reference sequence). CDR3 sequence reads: CSAQNAEWGQTAYNEQFF. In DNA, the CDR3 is TGCAGTGCTCAGAATGCCGAATGGGGGCAGACGGCCTACAATGAGCAGTTCTTC.

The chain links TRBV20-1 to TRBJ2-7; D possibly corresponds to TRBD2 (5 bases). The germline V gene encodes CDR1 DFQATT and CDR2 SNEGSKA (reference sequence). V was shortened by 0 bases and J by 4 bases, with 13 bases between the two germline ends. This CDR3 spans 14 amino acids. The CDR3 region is CSARDQRRTYEQYF. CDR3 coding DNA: TGCAGTGCTAGAGATCAGAGGAGGACTTACGAGCAGTACTTC.

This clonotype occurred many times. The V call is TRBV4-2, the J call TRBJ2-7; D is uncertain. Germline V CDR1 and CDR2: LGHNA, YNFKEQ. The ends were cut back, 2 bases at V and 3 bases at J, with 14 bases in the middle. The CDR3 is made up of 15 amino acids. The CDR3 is CASSQTRLRSYEQYF. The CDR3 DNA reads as TGTGCCAGCAGCCAAACAAGACTGAGGAGCTACGAGCAGTACTTC.

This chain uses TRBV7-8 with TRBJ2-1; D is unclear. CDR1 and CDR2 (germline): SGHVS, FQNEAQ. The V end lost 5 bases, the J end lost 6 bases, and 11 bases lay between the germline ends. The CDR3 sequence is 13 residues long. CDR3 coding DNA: TGTGCCAGCAGCCTCTACCCTAGCAATGAGCAGTTCTTC. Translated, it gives CASSLYPSNEQFF. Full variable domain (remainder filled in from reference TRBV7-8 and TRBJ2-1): GAGVSQSPRYKVAKRGQDVALRCDPISGHVSLFWYQQALGQGPEFLTYFQNEAQLDKSGLPSDRFFAERPEGSVSTLKIQRTQQEDSAVYLCASSLYPSNEQFFGPGTRLTVL.

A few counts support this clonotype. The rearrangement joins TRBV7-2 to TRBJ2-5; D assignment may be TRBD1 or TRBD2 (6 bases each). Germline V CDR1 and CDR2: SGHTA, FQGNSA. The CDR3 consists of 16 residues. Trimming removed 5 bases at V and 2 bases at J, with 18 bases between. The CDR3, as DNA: TGTGCCAGCAGCGCACAGGGTGGGAGGAGGCAAGAGACCCAGTACTTC. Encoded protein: CASSAQGGRRQETQYF.

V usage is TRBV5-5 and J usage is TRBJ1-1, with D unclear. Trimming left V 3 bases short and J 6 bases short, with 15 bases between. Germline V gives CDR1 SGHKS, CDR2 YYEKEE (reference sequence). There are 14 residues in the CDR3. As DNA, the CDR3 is TGTGCCAGCAGCTCGCGGGCCAGGAGCTCTGAAGCTTTCTTT. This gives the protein CASSSRARSSEAFF.

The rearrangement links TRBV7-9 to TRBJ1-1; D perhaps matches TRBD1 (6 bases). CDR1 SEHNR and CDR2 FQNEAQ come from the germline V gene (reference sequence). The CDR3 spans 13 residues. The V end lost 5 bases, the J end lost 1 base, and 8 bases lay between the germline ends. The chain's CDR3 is CASSTDRNTEAFF. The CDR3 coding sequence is TGTGCCAGCAGCACGGACAGGAACACTGAAGCTTTCTTT.

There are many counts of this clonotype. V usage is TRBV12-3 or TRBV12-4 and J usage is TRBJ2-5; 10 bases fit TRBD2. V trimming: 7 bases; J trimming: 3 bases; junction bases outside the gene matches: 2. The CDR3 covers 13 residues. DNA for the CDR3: TGTGCCAGCAAGCTAGCGGGAGAAGAGACCCAGTACTTC. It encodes CASKLAGEETQYF.

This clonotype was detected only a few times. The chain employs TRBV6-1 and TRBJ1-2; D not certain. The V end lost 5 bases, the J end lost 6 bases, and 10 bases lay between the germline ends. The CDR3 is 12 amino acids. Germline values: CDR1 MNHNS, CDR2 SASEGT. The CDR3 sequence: CASSQVLDGYTF. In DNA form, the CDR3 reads TGTGCCAGCAGTCAGGTGTTGGATGGCTACACCTTC.

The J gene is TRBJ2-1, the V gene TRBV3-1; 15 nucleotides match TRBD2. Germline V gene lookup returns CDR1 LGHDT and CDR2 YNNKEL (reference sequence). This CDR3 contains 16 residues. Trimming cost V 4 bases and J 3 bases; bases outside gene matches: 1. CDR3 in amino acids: CASSRGLAGGYNEQFF. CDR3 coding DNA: TGTGCCAGCAGCCGGGGACTAGCGGGGGGCTACAATGAGCAGTTCTTC.

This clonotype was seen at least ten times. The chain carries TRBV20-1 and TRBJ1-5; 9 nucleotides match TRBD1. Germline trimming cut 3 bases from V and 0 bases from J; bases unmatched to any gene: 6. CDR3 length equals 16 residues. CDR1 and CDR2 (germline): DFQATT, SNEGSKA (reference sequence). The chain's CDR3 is CSASSYRGHSNQPQHF. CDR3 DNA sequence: TGCAGTGCTAGCTCTTACAGGGGGCATAGCAATCAGCCCCAGCATTTT.

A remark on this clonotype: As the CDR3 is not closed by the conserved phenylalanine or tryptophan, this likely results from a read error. CDR3 in amino acids: CASSLGTGSRVTEAFY. DNA of the CDR3: TGTGCCAGCAGCCTGGGGACAGGGTCCCGGGTGACTGAAGCTTTCTAT. The chain recombines TRBV4-2 with TRBJ1-1, with TRBD1 identical over 9 bases. J gave up 5 bases and V 4 bases, and 11 bases lay outside the gene matches. Germline V gives CDR1 LGHNA, CDR2 YNFKEQ. This CDR3 spans 16 amino acids.

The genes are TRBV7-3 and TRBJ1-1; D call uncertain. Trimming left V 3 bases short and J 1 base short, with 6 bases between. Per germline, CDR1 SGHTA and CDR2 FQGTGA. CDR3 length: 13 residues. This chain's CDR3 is CASSFNRNTEAFF. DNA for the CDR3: TGTGCCAGCAGCTTTAACAGGAACACTGAAGCTTTCTTT.

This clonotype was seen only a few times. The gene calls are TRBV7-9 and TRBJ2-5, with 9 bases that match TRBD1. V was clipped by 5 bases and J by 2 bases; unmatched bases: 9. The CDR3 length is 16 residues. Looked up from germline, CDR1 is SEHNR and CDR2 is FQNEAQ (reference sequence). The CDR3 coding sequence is TGTGCCAGCAGCCCCCCACAGGGGGCTCGGCAAGAGACCCAGTACTTC. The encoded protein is CASSPPQGARQETQYF.

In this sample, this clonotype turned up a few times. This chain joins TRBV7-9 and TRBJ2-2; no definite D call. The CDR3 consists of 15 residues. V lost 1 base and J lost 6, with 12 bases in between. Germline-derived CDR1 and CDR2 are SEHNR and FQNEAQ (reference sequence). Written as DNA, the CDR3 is TGTGCCAGCAGCTTAGAGCCCCGCGGAGCCGGGGAGCTGTTTTTT. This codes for CASSLEPRGAGELFF. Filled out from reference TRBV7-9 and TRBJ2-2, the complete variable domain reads DTGVSQNPRHKITKRGQNVTFRCDPISEHNRLYWYRQTLGQGPEFLTYFQNEAQLEKSRLLSDRFSAERPKGSFSTLEIQRTEQGDSAMYLCASSLEPRGAGELFFGEGSRLTVL.

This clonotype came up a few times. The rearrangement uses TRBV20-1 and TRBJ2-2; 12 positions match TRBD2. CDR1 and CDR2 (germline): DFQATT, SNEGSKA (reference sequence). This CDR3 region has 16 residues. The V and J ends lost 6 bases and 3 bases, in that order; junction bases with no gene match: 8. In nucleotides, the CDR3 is TGCAGTGCACGGAAAACTAGCGGGAGGTACACCGGGGAGCTGTTTTTT. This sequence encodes CSARKTSGRYTGELFF.

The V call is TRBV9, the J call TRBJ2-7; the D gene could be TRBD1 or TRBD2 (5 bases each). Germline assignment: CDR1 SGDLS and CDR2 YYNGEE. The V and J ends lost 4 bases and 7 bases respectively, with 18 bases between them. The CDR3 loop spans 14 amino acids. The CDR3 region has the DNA TGTGCCAGCAGCCCCCAGGACAACCCGGGGGAGCAGTACTTC. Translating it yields CASSPQDNPGEQYF.

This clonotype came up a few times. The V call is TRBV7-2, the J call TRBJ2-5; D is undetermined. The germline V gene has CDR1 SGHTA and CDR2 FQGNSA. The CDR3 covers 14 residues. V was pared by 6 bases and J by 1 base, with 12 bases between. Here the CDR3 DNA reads TGTGCCAGCAGGCTAAAAAGGGCCCAAGAGACCCAGTACTTC. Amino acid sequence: CASRLKRAQETQYF.

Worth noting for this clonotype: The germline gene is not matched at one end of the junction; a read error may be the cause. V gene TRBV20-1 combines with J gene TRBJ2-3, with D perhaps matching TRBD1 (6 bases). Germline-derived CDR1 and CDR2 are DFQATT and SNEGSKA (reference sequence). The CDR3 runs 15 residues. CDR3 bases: TGCAGTGCTAGAGCACCGACAGGACCTACAGATACGCGGTATTTT. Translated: CSARAPTGPTDTRYF.

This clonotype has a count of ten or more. CDR3 loop: CASSTGTTYNIQYF. The DNA of the CDR3 is TGTGCCAGCAGCACCGGGACAACCTACAACATTCAGTACTTC. The chain combines TRBV7-2 with TRBJ2-4, with D possibly being TRBD1 (6 bases). CDR1 SGHTA and CDR2 FQGNSA come from the germline V gene. CDR3 size: 14 residues. V dropped 5 bases and J dropped 7 bases, with 15 bases sitting between them.

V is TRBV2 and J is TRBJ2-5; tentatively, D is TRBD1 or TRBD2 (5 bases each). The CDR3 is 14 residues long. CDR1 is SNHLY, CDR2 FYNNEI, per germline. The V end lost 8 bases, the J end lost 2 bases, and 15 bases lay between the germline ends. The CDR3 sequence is CASVPGLAQETQYF. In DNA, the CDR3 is TGTGCCAGCGTCCCGGGGCTGGCACAAGAGACCCAGTACTTC.